This is a list of T cell receptor beta chains from one sample in a study of blood T cells in healthy people across ages. A single record per CDR3 protein comes from TCRdb applying MiXCR to the 5' RACE reads. Seen here are over 600,000 distinct CDR3 sequences, around 50% observed once, and the top ten hold over 15%. The sample consisted of blood. The receptors shown here come from a man of 80 years or more in good health. CDR3s include the opening cysteine and the closing phenylalanine or tryptophan. D genes are given only for firm matches. Where a row states a size, it is once, few, many or the class of an expanded clone; other rows omit it.

J gene,CDR3 length,V gene,D gene,clone size,CDR3 DNA,CDR3 protein
TRBJ2-1,13,TRBV7-2,.,few,TGTGCCAGCACAATGCGGTCCTACAATGAGCAGTTCTTC,CASTMRSYNEQFF
TRBJ2-3,14,TRBV7-9,.,.,TGTGCCAGCAGCTTAGGAGGGAGGCCAGATACGCAGTATTTT,CASSLGGRPDTQYF
TRBJ2-3,16,TRBV7-2,.,once,TGTGCCAGCAGCTTAGATAGCGAGGCTACCACAGATACGCAGTATTTT,CASSLDSEATTDTQYF
TRBJ2-4,16,TRBV7-2,.,many,TGTGCCAGCAGCTTAGAACGATTGTTGTGGGGGAACATTCAGTACTTC,CASSLERLLWGNIQYF
TRBJ2-2,17,TRBV4-2,.,.,TGTGCCAGCAGCCAAGAAAGGACTCCACTCACAACCGGGGAGCTGTTTTTT,CASSQERTPLTTGELFF
TRBJ2-7,13,TRBV12-3/TRBV12-4,.,.,TGTGCCAGCAGCCCGACTAGGGACAATGAGCAGTACTTC,CASSPTRDNEQYF
TRBJ2-1,15,TRBV27,TRBD2,.,TGTACCAGCAGTTCTGGCAGCGGGAATAGGAATGAGCAGTTCTTC,CTSSSGSGNRNEQFF
TRBJ2-7,16,TRBV6-5,TRBD2,.,TGTGCCAGCAGTTACTCAGGCGGGAGACCCTCCTACGAGCAGTACTTC,CASSYSGGRPSYEQYF
TRBJ2-7,15,TRBV29-1,TRBD1,few,TGCAGCGTTCTAGGACAGGGGGGCCTGCGGTACGAGCAGTACTTC,CSVLGQGGLRYEQYF
TRBJ2-1,12,TRBV7-2,.,.,TGTGCCAGCAGCGCCAGGGTCCCCCCAATGTTCTTC,CASSARVPPMFF
TRBJ2-3,12,TRBV29-1,.,.,TGCAGCGTCCTCGCCGGCACAGATACGCAGTATTTT,CSVLAGTDTQYF
TRBJ1-2,13,TRBV28,.,few,TGTGCCAGCGGTCCGAGGAATCACTATGGCTACACCTTC,CASGPRNHYGYTF
TRBJ2-1,16,TRBV12-3/TRBV12-4,TRBD2,.,TGTGCCAGCAGACAACCCGGGACTAGCGGTCGATTGGGGCAGTTCTTC,CASRQPGTSGRLGQFF
TRBJ2-7,15,TRBV7-2,TRBD1,few,TGTGCCAGCAGCTCATACAGGGGGCTCTCCTACGAGCAGTACTTC,CASSSYRGLSYEQYF
TRBJ2-5,12,TRBV29-1,.,many,TGCAGCGTTGGGTCAGTTCAAGAGACCCAGTACTTC,CSVGSVQETQYF
TRBJ2-5,12,TRBV30,.,.,TGTGCCTGGACCCCCTCTCAAGAGACCCAGTACTTC,CAWTPSQETQYF
TRBJ2-1,13,TRBV14,.,.,TGTGCCAGCAGCCAAGATCTAAGGGGCGGGCAGTTCTTC,CASSQDLRGGQFF
TRBJ2-3,19,TRBV5-1,TRBD2,.,TGCGCCAGCGGCTTGGAGCGACTAGCGGGAGGTCACGACACAGATACGCAGTATTTT,CASGLERLAGGHDTDTQYF
TRBJ2-1,12,TRBV12-3/TRBV12-4,.,.,TGTGCCAGCACCTGGTTAAACAATGAGCAGTTCTTC,CASTWLNNEQFF
TRBJ2-7,17,TRBV20-1,TRBD2,.,TGCAGTGCTAGTGCGTATCGTACCGGGACTAGCCCCTCTGAGCAGTACTTC,CSASAYRTGTSPSEQYF
TRBJ2-5,16,TRBV21-1,.,.,TGTGCCAGCAGCAAAGCTAATAGCGGGAGGGGGAATGAGCAGTACTTC,CASSKANSGRGNEQYF
TRBJ2-3,20,TRBV21-1,.,many,TGTGCCAGCAGCAAAGTGACAGCTGTAGCGGCCGTGCCATCCACAGATACGCAGTATTTT,CASSKVTAVAAVPSTDTQYF
TRBJ1-5,18,TRBV28,.,.,TGTGCCAGCAGTCCCTCACTTTTCGTGGGGAGCTTGGATCAGCCCCAGCATTTT,CASSPSLFVGSLDQPQHF
TRBJ2-7,14,TRBV7-2,.,.,TGTGCCAGCAGCCCCCCGGCAGGCACGGGCGAGCAGTACTTC,CASSPPAGTGEQYF
TRBJ1-2,13,TRBV28,.,few,TGTGCCACCGTCAGTGGTGGAGGGGATGGCTACACCTTC,CATVSGGGDGYTF
TRBJ2-3,14,TRBV20-1,.,few,TGCAGTGCTAGTCGGGGCCCAGCCACAGATACGCAGTATTTT,CSASRGPATDTQYF
TRBJ1-2,16,TRBV12-3/TRBV12-4,TRBD1,.,TGTGCCAGCAGTTCCACCGCGGGACAGGCAGACTATGGCTACACCTTC,CASSSTAGQADYGYTF
TRBJ2-1,18,TRBV20-1,TRBD2,.,TGCAGTGCCTACACACCCGGGACTAGCGGGAGCTCCTACAATGAGCAGTTCTTC,CSAYTPGTSGSSYNEQFF
TRBJ2-7,15,TRBV2,.,.,TGTGCCAGCAGTCACGTTTCCGGGAGAGTCAATGAGCAGTACTTC,CASSHVSGRVNEQYF
TRBJ2-7,17,TRBV7-2,.,.,TGTGCCAGCAGCTTAACAGAGCGGCTGACACGGGGATACGAGCAGTACTTC,CASSLTERLTRGYEQYF
TRBJ2-3,18,TRBV5-1,TRBD2,once,TGCGCCAGCAGCTTCAGGGATGGGACTACCTGGGGCACAGATACGCAGTATTTT,CASSFRDGTTWGTDTQYF
TRBJ1-2,16,TRBV7-9,.,once,TGTGCCAGCAGCTTAGCGGGGCAGCAATCTAACTATGGCTACACCTTC,CASSLAGQQSNYGYTF
TRBJ2-5,16,TRBV20-1,.,few,TGCAGTGCTAGGGCACCGGACAGGACTACCCAAGAGACCCAGTACTTC,CSARAPDRTTQETQYF
TRBJ2-1,17,TRBV7-2,.,.,TGTGCCAGCAGCTTAGCATCCGGCCAGAGCTCCTACAATGAGCAGTTCTTC,CASSLASGQSSYNEQFF
TRBJ2-5,15,TRBV29-1,.,few,TGCAGCGTTGAACCCCCCGACAAAGGGCAAGAGACCCAGTACTTC,CSVEPPDKGQETQYF
TRBJ2-1,15,TRBV15,TRBD2,.,TGTGCCACCAGCCCTCTAGCGGGAGGGTACAATGAGCAGTTCTTC,CATSPLAGGYNEQFF
TRBJ1-1,13,TRBV12-3/TRBV12-4,.,.,TGTGCCAGCAGGCGGACCGACCACACTGAAGCTTTCTTT,CASRRTDHTEAFF
TRBJ1-5,13,TRBV28,.,.,TGTGCCAGCAGTGGACAGATCAATCAGCCCCAGCATTTT,CASSGQINQPQHF
TRBJ2-3,14,TRBV20-1,.,.,TGCAGTGCTAGAGCGGGGGTTGCCACAGATACGCAGTATTTT,CSARAGVATDTQYF
TRBJ1-2,14,TRBV28,.,few,TGTGCCAGCAGTTTAACGATATCTAACTATGGCTACACCTTC,CASSLTISNYGYTF
TRBJ2-1,15,TRBV15,.,.,TGTGCCACCAGCAGAGATCGCAGGACTGTAGATGAGCAGTTCTTC,CATSRDRRTVDEQFF
TRBJ2-7,14,TRBV7-2,.,many,TGTGCCAGCAGCTTAAATCCTAGCGACTACGAGCAGTACTTC,CASSLNPSDYEQYF
TRBJ2-5,14,TRBV7-2,.,.,TGTGCCAGCAGCCTAAATGGCAGGGTGGAGACCCAGTACTTC,CASSLNGRVETQYF
TRBJ2-3,16,TRBV7-9,.,.,TGTGCCAGCAGCTTAGCAACTGGGGACCGCACAGATACGCAGTATTTT,CASSLATGDRTDTQYF
TRBJ2-5,16,TRBV11-2,.,.,TGTGCCAGCAGCGCCGCGGGACAGCTCGGAGGCAATGAGCAGTACTTC,CASSAAGQLGGNEQYF
TRBJ2-7,17,TRBV28,TRBD2,.,TGTGCCAGCAGTTCAATACTAGCGGGCCTGGCCTCCTACGAGCAGTACTTC,CASSSILAGLASYEQYF
TRBJ2-5,15,TRBV7-2,TRBD2,few,TGTGCCAGCAGCCCGTCACTAGCGGGGGGCCGGACCCAGTACTTC,CASSPSLAGGRTQYF
TRBJ2-7,14,TRBV7-9,TRBD1,few,TGTGCCAGCAGCGAAGGGACAGGGAACTACGAGCAGTACTTC,CASSEGTGNYEQYF